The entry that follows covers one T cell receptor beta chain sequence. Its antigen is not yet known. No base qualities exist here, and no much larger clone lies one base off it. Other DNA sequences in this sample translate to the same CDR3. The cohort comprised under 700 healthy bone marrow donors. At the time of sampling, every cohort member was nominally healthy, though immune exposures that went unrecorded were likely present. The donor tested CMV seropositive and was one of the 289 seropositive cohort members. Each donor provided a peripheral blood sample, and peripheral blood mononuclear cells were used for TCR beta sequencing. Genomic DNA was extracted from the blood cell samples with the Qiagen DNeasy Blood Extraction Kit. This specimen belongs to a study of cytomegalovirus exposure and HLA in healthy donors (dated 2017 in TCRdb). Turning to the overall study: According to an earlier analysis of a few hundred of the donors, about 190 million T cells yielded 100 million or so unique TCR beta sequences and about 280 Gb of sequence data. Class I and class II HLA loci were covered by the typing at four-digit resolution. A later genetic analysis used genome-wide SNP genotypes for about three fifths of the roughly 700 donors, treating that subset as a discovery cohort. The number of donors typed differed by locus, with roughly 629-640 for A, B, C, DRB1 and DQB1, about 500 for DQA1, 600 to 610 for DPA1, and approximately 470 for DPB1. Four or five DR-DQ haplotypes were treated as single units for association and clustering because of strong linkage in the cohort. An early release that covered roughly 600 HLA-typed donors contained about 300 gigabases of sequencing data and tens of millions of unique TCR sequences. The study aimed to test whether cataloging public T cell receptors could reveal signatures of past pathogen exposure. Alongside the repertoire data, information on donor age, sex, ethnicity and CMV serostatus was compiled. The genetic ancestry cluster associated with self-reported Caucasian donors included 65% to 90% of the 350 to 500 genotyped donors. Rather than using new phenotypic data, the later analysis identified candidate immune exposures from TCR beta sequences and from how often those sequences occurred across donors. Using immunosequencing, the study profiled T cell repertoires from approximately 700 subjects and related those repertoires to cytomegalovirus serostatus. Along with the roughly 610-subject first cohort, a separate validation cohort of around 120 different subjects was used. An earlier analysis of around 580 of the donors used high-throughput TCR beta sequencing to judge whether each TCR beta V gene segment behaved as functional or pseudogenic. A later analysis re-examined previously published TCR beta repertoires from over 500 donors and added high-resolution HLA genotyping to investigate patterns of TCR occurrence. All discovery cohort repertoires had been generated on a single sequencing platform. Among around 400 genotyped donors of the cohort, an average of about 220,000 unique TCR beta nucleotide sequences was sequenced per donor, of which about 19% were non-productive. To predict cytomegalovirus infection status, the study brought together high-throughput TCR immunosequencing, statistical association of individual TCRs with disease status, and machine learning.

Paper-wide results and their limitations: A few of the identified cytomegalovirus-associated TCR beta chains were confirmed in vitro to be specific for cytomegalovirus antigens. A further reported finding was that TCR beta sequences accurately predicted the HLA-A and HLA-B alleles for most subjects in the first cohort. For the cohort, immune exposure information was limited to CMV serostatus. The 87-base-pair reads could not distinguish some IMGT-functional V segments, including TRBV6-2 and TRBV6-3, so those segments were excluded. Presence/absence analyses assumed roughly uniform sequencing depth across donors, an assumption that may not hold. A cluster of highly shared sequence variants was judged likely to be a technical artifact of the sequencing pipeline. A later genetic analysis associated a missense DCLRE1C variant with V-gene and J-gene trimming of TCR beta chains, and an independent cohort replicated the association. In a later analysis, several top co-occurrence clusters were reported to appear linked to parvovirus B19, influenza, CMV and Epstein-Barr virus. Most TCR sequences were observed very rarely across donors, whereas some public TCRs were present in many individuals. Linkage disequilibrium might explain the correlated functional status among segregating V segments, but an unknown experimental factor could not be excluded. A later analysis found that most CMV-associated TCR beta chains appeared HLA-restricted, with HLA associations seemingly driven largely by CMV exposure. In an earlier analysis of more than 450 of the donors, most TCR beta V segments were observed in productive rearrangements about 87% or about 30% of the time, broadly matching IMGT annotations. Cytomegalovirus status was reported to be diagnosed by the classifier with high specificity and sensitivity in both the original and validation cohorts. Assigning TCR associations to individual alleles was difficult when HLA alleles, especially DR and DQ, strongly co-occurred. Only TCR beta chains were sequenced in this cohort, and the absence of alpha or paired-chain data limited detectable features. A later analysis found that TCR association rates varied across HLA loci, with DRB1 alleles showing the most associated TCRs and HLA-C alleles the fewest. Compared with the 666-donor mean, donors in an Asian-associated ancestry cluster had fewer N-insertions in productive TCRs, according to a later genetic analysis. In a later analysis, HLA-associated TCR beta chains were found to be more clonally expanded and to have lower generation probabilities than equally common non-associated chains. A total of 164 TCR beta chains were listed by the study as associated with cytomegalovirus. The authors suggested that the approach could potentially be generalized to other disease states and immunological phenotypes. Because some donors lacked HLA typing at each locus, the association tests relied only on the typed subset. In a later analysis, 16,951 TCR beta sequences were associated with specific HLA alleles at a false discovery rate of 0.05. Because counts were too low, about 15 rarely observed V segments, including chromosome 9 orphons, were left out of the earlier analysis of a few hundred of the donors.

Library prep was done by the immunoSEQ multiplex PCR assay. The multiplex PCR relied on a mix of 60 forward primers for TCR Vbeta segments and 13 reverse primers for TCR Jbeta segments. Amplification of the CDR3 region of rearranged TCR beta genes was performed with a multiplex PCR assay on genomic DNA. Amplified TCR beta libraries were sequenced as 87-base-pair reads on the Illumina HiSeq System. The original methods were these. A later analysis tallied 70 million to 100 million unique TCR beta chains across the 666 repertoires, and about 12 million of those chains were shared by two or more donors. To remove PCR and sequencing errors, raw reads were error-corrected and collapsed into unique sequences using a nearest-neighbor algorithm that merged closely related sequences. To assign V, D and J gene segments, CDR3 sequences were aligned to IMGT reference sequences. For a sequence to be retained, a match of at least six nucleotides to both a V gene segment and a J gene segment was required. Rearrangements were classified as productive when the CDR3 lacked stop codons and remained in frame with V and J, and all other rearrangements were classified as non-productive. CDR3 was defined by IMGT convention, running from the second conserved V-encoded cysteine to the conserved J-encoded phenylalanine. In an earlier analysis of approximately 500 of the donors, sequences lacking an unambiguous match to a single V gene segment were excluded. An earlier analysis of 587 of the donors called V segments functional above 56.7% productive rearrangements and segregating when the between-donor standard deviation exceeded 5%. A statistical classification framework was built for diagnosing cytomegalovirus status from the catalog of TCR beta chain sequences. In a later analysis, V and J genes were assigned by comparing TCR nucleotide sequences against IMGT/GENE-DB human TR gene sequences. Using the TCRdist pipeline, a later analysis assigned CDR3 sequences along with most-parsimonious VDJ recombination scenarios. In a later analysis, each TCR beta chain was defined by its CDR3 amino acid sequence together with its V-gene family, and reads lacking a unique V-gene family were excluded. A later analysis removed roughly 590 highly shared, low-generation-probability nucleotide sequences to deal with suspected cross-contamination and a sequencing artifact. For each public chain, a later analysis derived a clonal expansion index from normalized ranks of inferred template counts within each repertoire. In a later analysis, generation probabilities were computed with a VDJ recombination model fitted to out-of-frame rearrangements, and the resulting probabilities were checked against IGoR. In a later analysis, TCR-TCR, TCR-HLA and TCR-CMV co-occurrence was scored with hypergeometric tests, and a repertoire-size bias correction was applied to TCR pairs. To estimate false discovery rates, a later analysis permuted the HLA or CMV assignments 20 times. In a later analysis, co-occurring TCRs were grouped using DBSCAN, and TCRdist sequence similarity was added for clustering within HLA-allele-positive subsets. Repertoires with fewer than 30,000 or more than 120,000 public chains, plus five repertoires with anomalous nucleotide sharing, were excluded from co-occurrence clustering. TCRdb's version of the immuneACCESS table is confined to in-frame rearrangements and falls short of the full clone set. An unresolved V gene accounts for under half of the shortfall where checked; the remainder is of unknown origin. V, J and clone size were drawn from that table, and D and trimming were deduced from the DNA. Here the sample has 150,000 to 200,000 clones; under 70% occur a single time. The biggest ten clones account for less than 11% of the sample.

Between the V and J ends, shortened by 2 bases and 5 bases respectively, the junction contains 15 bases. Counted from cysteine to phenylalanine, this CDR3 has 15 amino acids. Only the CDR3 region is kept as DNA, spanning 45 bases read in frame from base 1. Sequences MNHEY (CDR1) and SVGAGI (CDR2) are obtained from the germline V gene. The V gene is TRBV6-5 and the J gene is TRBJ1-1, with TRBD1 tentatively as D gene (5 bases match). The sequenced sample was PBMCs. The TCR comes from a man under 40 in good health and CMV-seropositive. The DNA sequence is TGTGCCAGCAGTTACACCGGGCGGGGGAGTACTGAAGCTTTCTTT. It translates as CASSYTGRGSTEAFF.